Listed here are 28 T cell receptor beta chains from one sample, sequenced in a study of T cell responses to AZD1222 COVID-19 vaccine. The method was immunoSEQ multiplex PCR; TCRdb's version includes in-frame clones alone and lacks a portion of them. The sample holds more than 120,000 clones, over 85% seen once. The sample consisted of peripheral blood, taken 28 days after the second AZD1222 dose. The receptors originated from an adult who received the AZD1222 COVID-19 vaccine.

The rearrangement links TRBV7-2 to TRBJ2-1; tentatively, D is TRBD2 (6 bases). This CDR3 is 13 amino acids long. Looked up from germline, CDR1 is SGHTA and CDR2 is FQGNSA. Trimming stripped 0 bases from V and 12 bases from J, with 12 bases between. The CDR3, as DNA: TGTGCCAGCAGCTTAGCTAAGGACTATTGGCAGTTCTTC. This translates into CASSLAKDYWQFF.

DNA for the CDR3: TGCGCCAGCAGCCAAGACATCGGGTTTGGGCAGCCCCAGCATTTT. Its protein is CASSQDIGFGQPQHF. The chain links TRBV4-1 to TRBJ1-5; D is uncertain. The germline V gene has CDR1 MGHRA and CDR2 YSYEKL. V was shortened by 0 bases and J by 7 bases, with 13 bases between the two germline ends. The CDR3 is 15 amino acids.

CDR3 sequence: CASAQAGGSAYYEQYF. CDR3 nucleotide sequence: TGTGCCAGTGCCCAGGCGGGCGGGAGCGCTTATTACGAGCAGTACTTC. This chain connects TRBV19 to TRBJ2-7; 7 bases align to TRBD2. V trimming: 8 bases; J trimming: 4 bases; junction bases outside the gene matches: 17. This CDR3 is 16 amino acids long. Germline-derived CDR1 and CDR2 are LNHDA and SQIVND (reference sequence).

This sequence joins TRBV9 and TRBJ1-5; D is possibly TRBD1 (5 bases). The V end was cut by 5 bases, the J end by 1 base, with 13 bases between. Germline V lookup: CDR1 SGDLS, CDR2 YYNGEE. The CDR3 is 15 residues long. The CDR3 coding sequence is TGTGCCAGCAGTGAAGCGGGGGGAAGCAATCAGCCCCAGCATTTT. It is translated as CASSEAGGSNQPQHF.

In this sample, this clone turned up a few times. The genes are TRBV4-2 and TRBJ1-1, with 7 bases aligning to TRBD1. Germline CDR1 is LGHNA and CDR2 is YNFKEQ. Germline trimming cut 0 bases from V and 1 base from J; bases unmatched to any gene: 5. The CDR3 totals 16 residues. The CDR3 spells CASSQDLGGGNTEAFF. The CDR3 DNA follows: TGTGCCAGCAGCCAAGATCTAGGGGGCGGGAACACTGAAGCTTTCTTT.

This chain uses TRBV23-1 with TRBJ2-1; no reliable D call. TRBV23-1 is flagged as an ORF with uncertain function. Trimming took 2 bases from V and 1 from J, leaving 24 bases between them. The CDR3 is made up of 20 amino acids. CDR3 in DNA: TGCGCCAGCAGTCAAAGGACCGCGGTTAGTTGTTATGTGTCCTACAATGAGCAGTTCTTC. Protein product: CASSQRTAVSCYVSYNEQFF.

This chain uses TRBV6-1 with TRBJ2-2, with 9 bases aligning to TRBD2. The V gene end was trimmed by 2 bases and the J gene end by 1 base; junction bases not matched to a gene: 11. CDR1 and CDR2 from the germline V gene are MNHNS and SASEGT. This CDR3 has 19 residues. CDR3 in amino acids: CASSEMGGRARGNTGELFF. The CDR3 bases are TGTGCCAGCAGTGAAATGGGCGGGAGGGCTCGTGGGAACACCGGGGAGCTGTTTTTT.

The V and J genes are TRBV5-1 and TRBJ1-1; tentatively, D is TRBD1 (6 bases). Trimming pared 2 bases from V and 5 bases from J, leaving 13 bases between. The CDR3 length is 14 residues. The germline CDR1 and CDR2 sequences are SGHRS and YFSETQ. CDR3 DNA: TGCGCCAGCAGCTTCGAGGGGGTTAAGACTGAAGCTTTCTTT. Its protein product is CASSFEGVKTEAFF.

CDR3 residues: CASSYAIRNYGYTF. The CDR3, as DNA: TGTGCCAGCAGCTATGCTATAAGAAACTATGGCTACACCTTC. The chain combines TRBV6-5 with TRBJ1-2; D ambiguous. V was clipped by 6 bases and J by 2 bases, with 13 bases between them. The germline gives CDR1 MNHEY, CDR2 SVGAGI. The CDR3 totals 14 residues.

V is TRBV3-1 (or the pseudogene TRBV3-2) and J is TRBJ2-7; 10 bases are shared with TRBD2. Germline-derived CDR1 and CDR2 are LGHDT and YNNKEL (reference sequence). The CDR3 is 15 amino acids. V gave up 4 bases and J gave up 6 bases; unmatched junction bases: 9. This chain's CDR3 is CASSPASGRGLEQYF. The CDR3, as DNA: TGTGCCAGCAGCCCAGCTAGCGGGAGAGGGCTCGAGCAGTACTTC.

The chain is built from TRBV6-6 and TRBJ2-5; a possible D gene is TRBD1 (6 bases). Trimming removed 6 bases from V and 2 bases from J, with 10 bases in between. Germline CDR1 MNHNY, CDR2 SVGAGI (reference sequence). The CDR3 length is 13 residues. The DNA of the CDR3 is TGTGCCAGCAGCGACAGGTTGCAAGAGACCCAGTACTTC. Translating gives CASSDRLQETQYF.

The chain uses TRBV6-5 and TRBJ1-6; 8 positions agree with TRBD1. Germline V CDR1 and CDR2: MNHEY, SVGAGI. The CDR3 length is 15 residues. Losses at the gene ends were 0 bases for V and 9 bases for J; bases not matched to a gene: 4. CDR3 nucleotide sequence: TGTGCCAGCAGTTACTCGGACAGGGCCCTTTCACCCCTCCACTTT. Translated: CASSYSDRALSPLHF.

This clone has a single count. V and J are TRBV5-1 and TRBJ2-1; 11 bases align to TRBD2. Trimming at V came to 4 bases and at J to 0 bases, leaving 12 bases not matched to a gene. The CDR3 consists of 19 residues. The germline V gene encodes CDR1 SGHRS and CDR2 YFSETQ. The chain's CDR3 is CASSLSETSGKSSYNEQFF. The DNA of the CDR3 is TGCGCCAGCAGCCTCTCGGAGACTAGCGGGAAGAGCTCCTACAATGAGCAGTTCTTC.

The chain carries TRBV5-1 and TRBJ2-7; D remains unclear. The CDR3 extends over 13 amino acids. Trimming stripped 2 bases from V and 5 bases from J, with 11 bases between. Looked up from germline, CDR1 is SGHRS and CDR2 is YFSETQ. Written as DNA, the CDR3 is TGCGCCAGCAGCTTCCCCCCTTACGACGAGCAGTACTTC. It translates to CASSFPPYDEQYF.

The J gene is TRBJ2-2, the V gene TRBV21-1; TRBD1, the table's D call, was not compared with the DNA. TRBV21-1 is a recognized pseudogene. This CDR3 region has 16 residues. CDR3 coding DNA: TGTGCCAGCATCCAACCGGAACAGTCGAACACCGGGGAGCTGTTTTTT. Translation: CASIQPEQSNTGELFF.

The chain recombines TRBV6-5 with TRBJ2-2, with 9 bases identical to TRBD1. With V trimmed by 6 bases and J by 2 bases, 4 bases remained unmatched. CDR1 is MNHEY, CDR2 SVGAGI, per germline. The CDR3 has 15 residues. The CDR3, as DNA: TGTGCCAGCAGGCCGGGACAGGGAAACACCGGGGAGCTGTTTTTT. It encodes CASRPGQGNTGELFF.

The DNA for the CDR3 is TGTGCCAGCAGAAGGGACAGGGGGCGAGATACGCAGTATTTT. This encodes CASRRDRGRDTQYF. The chain recombines TRBV6-5 with TRBJ2-3; 12 bases line up with TRBD1. This CDR3 comprises 14 residues. V dropped 6 bases and J dropped 5; count of bases not matched to a gene: 3. Germline CDR1 reads MNHEY; CDR2 reads SVGAGI.

This sequence joins TRBV19 and TRBJ2-5; a weak D match, TRBD2 (6 bases). CDR1 LNHDA and CDR2 SQIVND come from the germline V gene (reference sequence). The CDR3 totals 15 residues. V was pared by 2 bases and J by 5 bases, with 15 bases between. The CDR3 sequence: CASSIIGGERETQYF. Written as DNA, the CDR3 is TGTGCCAGTAGTATAATTGGAGGGGAACGGGAGACCCAGTACTTC.

The chain links TRBV5-1 to TRBJ2-2; 8 nucleotides match TRBD1. V shed 3 bases, J shed 2 bases, and the junction held 3 bases outside the gene matches. CDR1 is SGHRS, CDR2 YFSETQ, per germline. The length of the CDR3 is 15 residues. The CDR3 protein is CASSSGQGNTGELFF. The CDR3 bases are TGCGCCAGCAGCTCAGGACAGGGAAACACCGGGGAGCTGTTTTTT.

J is TRBJ1-5 and V is TRBV7-2; tentatively, D is TRBD1 (6 bases). This CDR3 comprises 14 residues. V shed 6 bases and J shed 0 bases, with 9 bases lying between them. CDR1 SGHTA and CDR2 FQGNSA come from the germline V gene. CDR3 DNA sequence: TGTGCCAGCAGTACAGGGATTAGCAATCAGCCCCAGCATTTT. Translating it yields CASSTGISNQPQHF.

The CDR3 region is CASSLEVAGVSYNEQFF. The CDR3 DNA sequence: TGTGCCAGCAGCTTGGAGGTAGCGGGAGTTTCCTACAATGAGCAGTTCTTC. The chain joins TRBV5-8 to TRBJ2-1; 9 bases map to TRBD2. The CDR3 runs 17 residues. Unmatched junction bases numbered 5, after V lost 0 bases and J lost 1 base. Germline values: CDR1 SGHTS, CDR2 YDEGEE.

This chain links TRBV6-5 with TRBJ1-1; a possible D gene is TRBD1 (5 bases). CDR1 MNHEY and CDR2 SVGAGI come from the germline V gene. The CDR3 spans 11 residues. Trimming took off 8 bases at V and 9 bases at J, with 13 bases between the two ends. CDR3 residues: CASGWDGKAFF. The CDR3 DNA reads TGTGCCAGCGGGTGGGACGGTAAAGCTTTCTTT.

With regard to this clone: Compared with germline, one end of the junction differs, possibly owing to a read error. The chain carries TRBV15 and TRBJ1-4; D remains unclear. Germline-derived CDR1 and CDR2 are LNHNV and YYDKDF (reference sequence). The CDR3 sequence is 13 residues long. The CDR3 sequence: CATSRGTNEKLFF. The CDR3 DNA sequence: TGTGCCACCAGCAGAGGAACTAACGAAAAACTGTTTTTT. Supplemented by reference TRBV15 and TRBJ1-4, the full variable domain reads DAMVIQNPRYQVTQFGKPVTLSCSQTLNHNVMYWYQQKSSQAPKLLFHYYDKDFNNEADTPDNFQSRRPNTSFCFLDIRSPGLGDTAMYLCATSRGTNEKLFFGSGTQLSVL.

The chain has TRBV5-5 and TRBJ2-5; 11 nucleotides line up with TRBD1. This CDR3 is built from 13 residues. The V gene end was trimmed by 9 bases and the J gene end by 9 bases; junction bases not matched to a gene: 10. CDR1 and CDR2 (germline): SGHKS, YYEKEE (reference sequence). The CDR3 spells CATGQGALGAQYF. As DNA, the CDR3 is TGTGCCACAGGACAGGGGGCGTTGGGGGCCCAGTACTTC.

This clone was seen more than once but under ten times. V usage is TRBV7-2 and J usage is TRBJ1-3; 8 bases are a match to TRBD1. CDR3 length: 19 amino acids. J gave up 0 bases and V 2 bases, and 12 bases lay outside the gene matches. The germline V gene has CDR1 SGHTA and CDR2 FQGNSA. For the CDR3, the DNA is TGTGCCAGCAGCTTAATGGCAGGGGGCGGGACATTCTCTGGAAACACCATATATTTT. Translation gives CASSLMAGGGTFSGNTIYF. The variable domain in full, completed from reference TRBV7-2 and TRBJ1-3, reads GAGVSQSPSNKVTEKGKDVELRCDPISGHTALYWYRQSLGQGLEFLIYFQGNSAPDKSGLPSDRFSAERTGGSVSTLTIQRTQQEDSAVYLCASSLMAGGGTFSGNTIYFGEGSWLTVV.

This chain joins TRBV4-1 and TRBJ2-2, with D maybe TRBD2 (5 bases). The CDR3 has 16 residues. Looked up from germline, CDR1 is MGHRA and CDR2 is YSYEKL. V gave up 4 bases and J gave up 0 bases, with 12 bases separating them. CDR3 DNA sequence: TGCGCCAGCAGCCTCGCGGGCCTCGCGAACACCGGGGAGCTGTTTTTT. Amino acid sequence: CASSLAGLANTGELFF.

The chain is built from TRBV9 and TRBJ1-4; 7 positions match TRBD1. The length of the CDR3 is 16 residues. The germline V gene has CDR1 SGDLS and CDR2 YYNGEE. The V and J ends lost 3 bases and 2 bases, in that order; junction bases with no gene match: 7. CDR3 protein: CASSAKPTGTNEKLFF. The CDR3 nucleotides read TGTGCCAGCAGCGCCAAGCCGACAGGGACTAATGAAAAACTGTTTTTT. The variable domain in full, with the rest retrieved from reference TRBV9 and TRBJ1-4, is DSGVTQTPKHLITATGQRVTLRCSPRSGDLSVYWYQQSLDQGLQFLIQYYNGEERAKGNILERFSAQQFPDLHSELNLSSLELGDSALYFCASSAKPTGTNEKLFFGSGTQLSVL.

The sample holds a few counts of this clone. This chain connects TRBV7-2 to TRBJ2-1, with D perhaps being TRBD1 or TRBD2 (5 bases each). Germline loops: CDR1 SGHTA, CDR2 FQGNSA. The CDR3 has 14 amino acids. V lost 5 bases, J lost 2 bases, and 10 bases lay in between. The CDR3 region has the DNA TGTGCCAGCAGCCCCATGGGGGCCTACAATGAGCAGTTCTTC. Protein product: CASSPMGAYNEQFF.